Each of the 31 T cell receptor beta chains below was sequenced from the same sample in a study of control samples from healthy donors and cancer patients. Repertoires were generated with immunoSEQ multiplex PCR, while TCRdb's copy carries only in-frame clones and drops some. The sample consists of tens of thousands of clones, 83% of them appearing once. Source material: blood. The receptor set was obtained from a man aged 60 to 69 in good health.

The DNA for the CDR3 is TGTGCCAGCAGCTTGCGGGGGACTGGAAACACCATATATTTT. Protein product: CASSLRGTGNTIYF. The chain links TRBV5-8 to TRBJ1-3; tentatively, D is TRBD1 (5 bases). Germline V gives CDR1 SGHTS, CDR2 YDEGEE. Trimming cost V 1 base and J 2 bases, with 7 bases left between them. The CDR3 runs 14 residues.

The gene calls are TRBV29-1 and TRBJ1-4, with D tentatively TRBD1 (5 bases). This CDR3 contains 13 residues. CDR1 and CDR2 (germline): SQVTM, ANQGSEA. The germline V and J ends were trimmed by 7 bases and 4 bases, with 13 bases remaining between them. The DNA of the CDR3 is TGCAGCGCCGGAAGGGACCTTAATGAAAAACTGTTTTTT. This translates into CSAGRDLNEKLFF.

V and J are TRBV14 and TRBJ1-1; a weak D match, TRBD1 (5 bases). The V gene lost 4 bases and the J gene lost 0 bases, with 6 bases spanning the gap. The CDR3 runs 13 residues. Germline V gene data show CDR1 as SGHDN and CDR2 as FVKESK. CDR3 protein: CASSRQMNTEAFF. The CDR3 DNA follows: TGTGCCAGCAGCCGACAGATGAACACTGAAGCTTTCTTT.

The chain has TRBV7-9 and TRBJ2-5; the match to TRBD2 covers 15 bases. CDR1 is SEHNR, CDR2 FQNEAQ, per germline (reference sequence). V shed 5 bases, J shed 2 bases, and the junction held 12 bases outside the gene matches. The CDR3 has 19 amino acids. This CDR3 is CASSPWTSGGAYQQETQYF. The CDR3 nucleotides read TGTGCCAGCAGCCCCTGGACTAGCGGGGGGGCCTATCAACAAGAGACCCAGTACTTC.

This clone came up a few times. V usage is TRBV30 and J usage is TRBJ1-2; D is unresolved. CDR1 GTSNPN and CDR2 SVGIG come from the germline V gene (reference sequence). V dropped 1 base and J dropped 3 bases, with 6 bases sitting between them. CDR3 length: 12 amino acids. The CDR3 loop reads CAWSAQDYGYTF. The CDR3 coding sequence is TGTGCCTGGAGTGCTCAAGACTATGGCTACACCTTC.

This clone was counted only a few times. The chain recombines TRBV6-1 with TRBJ1-1, with 7 bases fitting TRBD1. CDR3 length: 16 amino acids. V lost 1 base to trimming and J lost 1 base; unmatched junction nucleotides: 6. Germline V gives CDR1 MNHNS, CDR2 SASEGT. The CDR3 is CASSEVLGTANTEAFF. CDR3 DNA: TGTGCCAGCAGTGAAGTCCTTGGGACAGCGAACACTGAAGCTTTCTTT.

The rearrangement joins TRBV27 to TRBJ1-4; weak D call: TRBD1 (6 bases). The V end lost 3 bases, the J end lost 8 bases, and 13 bases lay between the germline ends. The germline V gene encodes CDR1 MNHEY and CDR2 SMNVEV (reference sequence). CDR3 length equals 14 residues. The CDR3 nucleotides are TGTGCCAGCAGTTTGGGGCAGGGGTACGAAAAACTGTTTTTT. It codes for CASSLGQGYEKLFF.

In the case of this clone: In the same sample, other DNA sequences code for this CDR3. The V and J genes are TRBV28 and TRBJ1-1, with 9 bases fitting TRBD1. The length of the CDR3 is 13 residues. Per germline, CDR1 MDHEN and CDR2 SYDVKM. V lost 3 bases to trimming and J lost 7 bases; unmatched junction nucleotides: 3. The CDR3 DNA follows: TGTGCCAGCAGTTTCGGGGACAGGGTTGAAGCTTTCTTT. Residues: CASSFGDRVEAFF. The variable domain in full, completed from reference TRBV28 and TRBJ1-1, reads DVKVTQSSRYLVKRTGEKVFLECVQDMDHENMFWYRQDPGLGLRLIYFSYDVKMKEKGDIPEGYSVSREKKERFSLILESASTNQTSMYLCASSFGDRVEAFFGQGTRLTVV.

This sequence joins TRBV28 and TRBJ2-3; 7 bases line up with TRBD2. Unmatched junction bases numbered 11, after V lost 7 bases and J lost 4 bases. Germline CDR1 reads MDHEN; CDR2 reads SYDVKM. The CDR3 totals 15 residues. CDR3 in amino acids: CASKVRSGNSDTQYF. The CDR3 DNA sequence: TGTGCCAGCAAAGTTAGAAGCGGGAACTCAGATACGCAGTATTTT.

This clone has just one count. The rearrangement uses TRBV5-1 and TRBJ2-7, with 9 bases fitting TRBD2. Trimming took 3 bases from V and 5 from J; bases not matched to a gene: 9. CDR1 is SGHRS and CDR2 is YFSETQ in the germline V gene. The CDR3 sequence is 15 residues long. Here the CDR3 DNA reads TGCGCCAGCAGCTCAGCCGGGACTAGCTTTCACGAGCAGTACTTC. This sequence encodes CASSSAGTSFHEQYF. The full variable domain, with the rest looked up from reference TRBV5-1 and TRBJ2-7, is KAGVTQTPRYLIKTRGQQVTLSCSPISGHRSVSWYQQTPGQGLQFLFEYFSETQRNKGNFPGRFSGRQFSNSRSEMNVSTLELGDSALYLCASSSAGTSFHEQYFGPGTRLTVT.

J is TRBJ2-5 and V is TRBV2; D gene unclear. The CDR3 has 15 residues. The V gene's germline CDR1 is SNHLY and CDR2 FYNNEI. Trimming stripped 1 base from V and 1 base from J, with 10 bases between. The CDR3 sequence: CASSEEVVSQETQYF. The CDR3 DNA follows: TGTGCCAGCAGTGAAGAAGTGGTATCCCAAGAGACCCAGTACTTC.

The CDR3 protein is CASSPTGVGSGANVLTF. The CDR3 DNA reads as TGTGCCAGCAGCCCGACAGGGGTAGGCTCTGGGGCCAACGTCCTGACTTTC. V is TRBV3-1 (or the pseudogene TRBV3-2) and J is TRBJ2-6; TRBD1 agrees at 8 bases. V dropped 4 bases and J dropped 0; count of bases not matched to a gene: 5. The CDR3 spans 17 residues. CDR1 and CDR2 from the germline V gene are LGHDT and YNNKEL (reference sequence).

The CDR3 nucleotides are TGTGCCAGCAGCTCCACCACGCTAGTGAACACTGAAGCTTTCTTT. This gives the protein CASSSTTLVNTEAFF. The chain has TRBV6-5 and TRBJ1-1; D ambiguous. Trimming took 6 bases from V and 0 from J, leaving 14 bases between them. The CDR3 runs 15 residues. Germline CDR1 reads MNHEY; CDR2 reads SVGAGI.

The sample holds a few counts of this clone. The chain joins TRBV28 to TRBJ1-2; a possible D gene is TRBD1 (6 bases). Germline V gene sequence: CDR1 MDHEN, CDR2 SYDVKM. This CDR3 spans 14 amino acids. V was pared by 7 bases and J by 7 bases, with 19 bases between. The CDR3 bases are TGTGCCAGCACCTACAGGGACTCCTTCGGTGGCTACACCTTC. It encodes CASTYRDSFGGYTF.

As to this clone: Within the sample, other DNA sequences also encode this same CDR3. This sequence joins TRBV4-1 and TRBJ1-6; a possible D gene is TRBD1 (5 bases). Trimming stripped 3 bases from V and 5 bases from J, with 8 bases between. The germline gives CDR1 MGHRA, CDR2 YSYEKL. The CDR3 loop spans 14 amino acids. CDR3: CASSQPGNNSPLHF. The CDR3 nucleotides read TGCGCCAGCAGCCAGCCAGGGAATAATTCACCCCTCCACTTT.

The J gene is TRBJ2-3, the V gene TRBV6-5; 8 nucleotides align to TRBD2. Germline lookup yields CDR1 MNHEY and CDR2 SVGAGI. V shed 6 bases and J 2 bases; nucleotides not matched to a gene: 7. This CDR3 has 15 residues. The CDR3 DNA sequence: TGTGCCAGCAGCTCACTAGCGGATAACACAGATACGCAGTATTTT. Protein product: CASSSLADNTDTQYF.

This clone was counted between two and nine times. This chain links TRBV29-1 with TRBJ1-1; D uncertain. CDR1 SQVTM and CDR2 ANQGSEA come from the germline V gene. This CDR3 is 10 amino acids long. V dropped 8 bases and J dropped 7 bases, with 11 bases sitting between them. DNA of the CDR3: TGCAGCTTTCTCTTAGGTGAAGCTTTCTTT. This translates into CSFLLGEAFF.

The chain combines TRBV28 with TRBJ1-3; 7 nucleotides line up with TRBD1. V lost 4 bases to trimming and J lost 4 bases; unmatched junction nucleotides: 7. Germline CDR1 is MDHEN and CDR2 is SYDVKM. CDR3 length: 15 residues. CDR3 region: CASSYLTGAGNTIYF. CDR3 DNA sequence: TGTGCCAGCAGTTATTTAACAGGGGCCGGAAACACCATATATTTT.

The chain recombines TRBV5-1 with TRBJ2-7; D remains ambiguous. The CDR3 covers 16 residues. With 0 bases removed from V and 0 bases from J, the gap between germline ends came to 13 bases. The germline gives CDR1 SGHRS, CDR2 YFSETQ. The CDR3 loop reads CASSLALGMDSYEQYF. The CDR3 coding sequence is TGCGCCAGCAGCTTGGCCCTGGGGATGGACTCCTACGAGCAGTACTTC.

The V and J genes are TRBV7-2 and TRBJ1-1; 10 bases agree with TRBD1. This CDR3 contains 15 residues. In germline, CDR1 is SGHTA, CDR2 FQGNSA. V was pared by 5 bases and J by 6 bases, with 9 bases of the junction left unmatched. The CDR3 is CASSGGTGVRAEAFF. As DNA, the CDR3 is TGTGCCAGCAGCGGAGGGACAGGGGTTCGGGCTGAAGCTTTCTTT.

This clone was observed a handful of times. The chain employs TRBV6-6 and TRBJ1-2; 11 bases match TRBD1. The length of the CDR3 is 19 residues. V shed 6 bases and J 6 bases; nucleotides not matched to a gene: 21. The germline CDR1 and CDR2 sequences are MNHNY and SVGAGI (reference sequence). CDR3 nucleotide sequence: TGTGCCAGCAGCTCCCCCTTTCCGCGGACAGGGGGCGGTATGGATGGCTACACCTTC. This translates into CASSSPFPRTGGGMDGYTF.

The chain combines TRBV7-8 with TRBJ1-2; D is possibly TRBD1 (5 bases). Trimming left V 5 bases short and J 6 bases short, with 19 bases between. CDR1 and CDR2 from the germline V gene are SGHVS and FQNEAQ. The CDR3 loop spans 15 amino acids. The CDR3 loop reads CASSPTRDRSNGYTF. The CDR3 nucleotides read TGTGCCAGCAGCCCTACTAGGGACCGCTCCAATGGCTACACCTTC.

The V call is TRBV30, the J call TRBJ2-7; D is unresolved. The V gene lost 2 bases and the J gene lost 0 bases, with 11 bases spanning the gap. The CDR3 is 14 residues long. Per the germline V gene, CDR1 is GTSNPN and CDR2 is SVGIG (reference sequence). In DNA, the CDR3 is TGTGCCTGGAGTAGCAGCCCCTACTCCTACGAGCAGTACTTC. It specifies CAWSSSPYSYEQYF.

This sequence joins TRBV5-1 and TRBJ1-5, with D possibly TRBD1 on 5 matching bases. Germline V gene data show CDR1 as SGHRS and CDR2 as YFSETQ. This CDR3 region has 13 residues. The V and J ends lost 0 bases and 5 bases respectively, with 6 bases between them. The CDR3 loop reads CASSLGGDQPQHF. CDR3 bases: TGCGCCAGCAGCTTGGGGGGGGATCAGCCCCAGCATTTT. The full variable domain, in which reference TRBV5-1 and TRBJ1-5 provide the parts outside the CDR3, is KAGVTQTPRYLIKTRGQQVTLSCSPISGHRSVSWYQQTPGQGLQFLFEYFSETQRNKGNFPGRFSGRQFSNSRSEMNVSTLELGDSALYLCASSLGGDQPQHFGDGTRLSIL.

The chain links TRBV4-1 to TRBJ2-7; TRBD2 matches 9 bases. In germline, CDR1 is MGHRA, CDR2 YSYEKL. The CDR3 consists of 17 residues. J gave up 3 bases and V 1 base, and 10 bases lay outside the gene matches. The CDR3 sequence: CASSQGVWREGLYEQYF. CDR3 sequence (DNA): TGCGCCAGCAGCCAAGGAGTTTGGCGGGAGGGCCTCTACGAGCAGTACTTC.

The chain joins TRBV5-1 to TRBJ2-7; D is undetermined. The V and J ends lost 1 base and 6 bases respectively, with 8 bases between them. The CDR3 consists of 12 residues. Looked up from germline, CDR1 is SGHRS and CDR2 is YFSETQ. As DNA, the CDR3 is TGCGCCAGCAGCTTGAATCTCCTCGAGCAGTACTTC. Its translation: CASSLNLLEQYF.

The chain employs TRBV6-5 and TRBJ1-5, with D perhaps matching TRBD1 (5 bases). Germline assignment: CDR1 MNHEY and CDR2 SVGAGI. Trimming shortened V by 6 bases and J by 15 bases, and 18 bases separated the two germline ends. The CDR3 covers 12 residues. CDR3 nucleotide sequence: TGTGCCAGCAGATCTCGACGGGGGACCACGCATTTT. It encodes CASRSRRGTTHF.

This chain joins TRBV28 and TRBJ2-5, with no clear D. Per the germline V gene, CDR1 is MDHEN and CDR2 is SYDVKM. V lost 6 bases to trimming and J lost 9 bases, with 20 bases between them. The CDR3 spans 14 residues. CDR3 coding DNA: TGTGCCAGCAGCCCCAGTCCGGCTGCGGCGGCCCAGTACTTC. Translated, it gives CASSPSPAAAAQYF.

CDR3 sequence reads: CAWAPGGSGANVLTF. In nucleotides, the CDR3 is TGTGCCTGGGCTCCGGGAGGCTCCGGGGCCAACGTCCTGACTTTC. This chain joins TRBV30 and TRBJ2-6, with 7 bases fitting TRBD2. J lost 4 bases, V lost 5 bases, and 8 bases had no gene match. The CDR3 length is 15 residues. Germline-derived CDR1 and CDR2 are GTSNPN and SVGIG (reference sequence).

The rearrangement joins TRBV11-3 to TRBJ2-1; D unclear. The CDR3 length is 15 residues. With 1 base removed from V and 0 bases from J, the gap between germline ends came to 7 bases. CDR1 and CDR2 from the germline V gene are SGHNT and YENEEA. This chain's CDR3 is CASSLASSSYNEQFF. The CDR3 DNA reads TGTGCCAGCAGCTTAGCTTCGAGCTCCTACAATGAGCAGTTCTTC.

The chain is built from TRBV27 and TRBJ2-2; the D gene is possibly TRBD2 (5 bases). Trimming took 0 bases from V and 7 from J, leaving 12 bases between them. The V gene's germline CDR1 is MNHEY and CDR2 SMNVEV (reference sequence). CDR3 length: 15 amino acids. CDR3 region: CASSLSGAYGGELFF. The CDR3 DNA reads as TGTGCCAGCAGTTTATCGGGAGCCTACGGCGGGGAGCTGTTTTTT.